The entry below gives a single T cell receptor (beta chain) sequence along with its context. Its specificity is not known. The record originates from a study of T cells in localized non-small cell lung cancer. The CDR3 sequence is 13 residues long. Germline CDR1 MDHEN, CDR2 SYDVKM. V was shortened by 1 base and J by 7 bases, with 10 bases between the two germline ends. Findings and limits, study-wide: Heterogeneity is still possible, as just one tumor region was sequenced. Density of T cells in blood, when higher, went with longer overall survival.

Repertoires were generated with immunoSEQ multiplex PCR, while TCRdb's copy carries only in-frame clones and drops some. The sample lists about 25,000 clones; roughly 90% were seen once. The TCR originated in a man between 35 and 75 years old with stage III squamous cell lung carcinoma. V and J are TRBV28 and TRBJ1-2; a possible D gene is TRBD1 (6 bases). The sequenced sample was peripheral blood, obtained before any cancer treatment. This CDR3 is CASSLSGAGGYTF. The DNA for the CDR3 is TGTGCCAGCAGTTTATCAGGGGCGGGTGGCTACACCTTC.